What follows describes a single T cell receptor beta chain. Compared with germline, one end of the junction differs, possibly owing to a read error. The sample is drawn from a study of cytomegalovirus exposure and HLA in healthy donors. 60 Vbeta and 13 Jbeta primers were used in PCR. Assay used: immunoSEQ multiplex PCR; TCRdb lists only in-frame clones, some missing. The table lists roughly 120,000 clones, less than 85% of them singletons. CDR1 and CDR2 (germline): SGHAT, FQNNGV. CDR3 size: 13 residues. It was healthy bone marrow donors who served as donors. This receptor was obtained from a man aged 25 to 40 in good health and CMV-seronegative. The chain recombines TRBV11-2 with TRBJ1-2, with D hard to call. The sequencing input was PBMCs. The DNA for the CDR3 is TGTGCCAGCAGCCTAGACGGTAACTATGGCTACACCTTC. It codes for CASSLDGNYGYTF.